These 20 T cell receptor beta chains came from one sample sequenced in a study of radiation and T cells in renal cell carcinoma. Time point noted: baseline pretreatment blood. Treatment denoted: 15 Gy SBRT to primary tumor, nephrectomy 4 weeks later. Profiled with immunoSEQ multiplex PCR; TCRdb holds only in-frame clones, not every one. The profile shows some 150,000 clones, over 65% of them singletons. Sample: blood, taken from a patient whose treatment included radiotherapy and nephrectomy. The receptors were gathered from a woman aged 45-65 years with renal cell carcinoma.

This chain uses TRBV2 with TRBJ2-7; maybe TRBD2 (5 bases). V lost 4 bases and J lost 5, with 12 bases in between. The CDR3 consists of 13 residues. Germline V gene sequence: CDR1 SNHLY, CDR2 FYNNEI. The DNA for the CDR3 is TGTGCCAGCAGTGGGACCCTCGGGGACGAGCAGTACTTC. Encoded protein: CASSGTLGDEQYF.

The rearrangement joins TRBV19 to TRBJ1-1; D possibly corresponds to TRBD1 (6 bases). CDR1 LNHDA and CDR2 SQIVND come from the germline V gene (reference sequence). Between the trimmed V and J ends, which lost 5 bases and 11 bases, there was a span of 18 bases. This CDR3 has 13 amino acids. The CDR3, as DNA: TGTGCCAGTAGTCGCGGTGGGGGGCTCCAGGCTTTCTTT. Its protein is CASSRGGGLQAFF.

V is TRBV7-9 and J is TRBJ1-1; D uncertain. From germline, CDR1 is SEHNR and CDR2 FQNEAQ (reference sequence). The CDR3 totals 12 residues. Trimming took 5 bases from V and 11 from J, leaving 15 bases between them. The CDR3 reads CASSPGEGRAFF. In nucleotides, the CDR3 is TGTGCCAGCAGCCCCGGCGAAGGGCGGGCTTTCTTT.

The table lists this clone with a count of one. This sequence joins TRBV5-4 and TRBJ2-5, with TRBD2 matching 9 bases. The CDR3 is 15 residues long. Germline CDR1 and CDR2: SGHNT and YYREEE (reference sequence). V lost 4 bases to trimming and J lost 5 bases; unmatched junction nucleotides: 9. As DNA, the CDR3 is TGTGCCAGCAGCGCGGGGGGGGATAGTGAGGAGACCCAGTACTTC. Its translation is CASSAGGDSEETQYF.

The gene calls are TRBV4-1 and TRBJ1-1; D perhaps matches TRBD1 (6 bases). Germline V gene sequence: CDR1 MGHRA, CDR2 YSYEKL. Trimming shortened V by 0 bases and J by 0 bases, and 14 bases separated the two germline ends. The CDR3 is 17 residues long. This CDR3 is CASSQERGGALNTEAFF. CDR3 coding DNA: TGCGCCAGCAGCCAAGAGCGAGGGGGGGCGTTGAACACTGAAGCTTTCTTT.

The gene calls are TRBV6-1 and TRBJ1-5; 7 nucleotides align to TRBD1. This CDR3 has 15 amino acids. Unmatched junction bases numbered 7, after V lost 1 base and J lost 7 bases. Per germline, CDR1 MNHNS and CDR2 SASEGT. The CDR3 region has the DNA TGTGCCAGCAGTGAAGGGGGAACAGGGGCGCAGCCCCAGCATTTT. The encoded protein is CASSEGGTGAQPQHF.

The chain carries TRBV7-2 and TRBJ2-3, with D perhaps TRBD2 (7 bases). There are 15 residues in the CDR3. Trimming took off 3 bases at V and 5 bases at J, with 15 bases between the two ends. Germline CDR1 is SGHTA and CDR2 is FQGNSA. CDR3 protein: CASSFGGGGGDTQYF. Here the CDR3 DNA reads TGTGCCAGCAGCTTCGGTGGGGGGGGCGGAGATACGCAGTATTTT.

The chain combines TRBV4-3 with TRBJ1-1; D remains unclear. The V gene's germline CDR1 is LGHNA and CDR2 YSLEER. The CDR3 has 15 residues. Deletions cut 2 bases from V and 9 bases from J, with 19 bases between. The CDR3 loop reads CASSQSQSYQLKAFF. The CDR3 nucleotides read TGCGCCAGCAGCCAAAGTCAGTCGTACCAGCTGAAAGCTTTCTTT.

CDR3 protein: CASSDRTGTDGANVLTF. CDR3 nucleotide sequence: TGTGCCAGCAGCGACCGGACAGGGACGGACGGGGCCAACGTCCTGACTTTC. The J gene is TRBJ2-6, the V gene TRBV11-3; 8 bases map to TRBD1. Germline CDR1 is SGHNT and CDR2 is YENEEA. Losses at the gene ends were 5 bases for V and 4 bases for J; bases not matched to a gene: 10. The CDR3 sequence is 17 residues long.

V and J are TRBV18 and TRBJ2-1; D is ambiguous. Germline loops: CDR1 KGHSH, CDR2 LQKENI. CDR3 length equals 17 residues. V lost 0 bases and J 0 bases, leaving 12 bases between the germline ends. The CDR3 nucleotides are TGTGCCAGCTCACCACCGTCTCTAAGGAGCTCCTACAATGAGCAGTTCTTC. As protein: CASSPPSLRSSYNEQFF. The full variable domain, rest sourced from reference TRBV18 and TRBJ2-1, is NAGVMQNPRHLVRRRGQEARLRCSPMKGHSHVYWYRQLPEEGLKFMVYLQKENIIDESGMPKERFSAEFPKEGPSILRIQQVVRGDSAAYFCASSPPSLRSSYNEQFFGPGTRLTVL.

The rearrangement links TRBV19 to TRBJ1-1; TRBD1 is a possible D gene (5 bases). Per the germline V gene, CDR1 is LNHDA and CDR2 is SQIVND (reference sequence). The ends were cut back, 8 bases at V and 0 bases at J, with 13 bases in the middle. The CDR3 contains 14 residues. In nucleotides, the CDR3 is TGTGCCAGTGGGGCGCTGGAGGTGAACACTGAAGCTTTCTTT. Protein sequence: CASGALEVNTEAFF.

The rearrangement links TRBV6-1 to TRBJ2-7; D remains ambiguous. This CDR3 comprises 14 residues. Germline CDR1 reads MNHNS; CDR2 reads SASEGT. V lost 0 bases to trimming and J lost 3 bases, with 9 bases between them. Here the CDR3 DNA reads TGTGCCAGCAGTGAAGCGCGAGAAGGCTACGAGCAGTACTTC. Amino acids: CASSEAREGYEQYF.

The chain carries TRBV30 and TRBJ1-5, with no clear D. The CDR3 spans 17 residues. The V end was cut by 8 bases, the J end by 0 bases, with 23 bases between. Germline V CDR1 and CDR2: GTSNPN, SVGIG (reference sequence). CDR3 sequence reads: CARRRSPKKNSNQPQHF. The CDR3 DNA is TGTGCCAGAAGGAGGAGCCCCAAAAAGAATAGCAATCAGCCCCAGCATTTT.

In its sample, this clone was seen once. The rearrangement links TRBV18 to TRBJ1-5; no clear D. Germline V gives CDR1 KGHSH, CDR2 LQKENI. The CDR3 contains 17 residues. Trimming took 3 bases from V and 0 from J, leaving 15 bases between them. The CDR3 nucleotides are TGTGCCAGCTCACCCTTTATGCGGACGGATAGCAATCAGCCCCAGCATTTT. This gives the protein CASSPFMRTDSNQPQHF.

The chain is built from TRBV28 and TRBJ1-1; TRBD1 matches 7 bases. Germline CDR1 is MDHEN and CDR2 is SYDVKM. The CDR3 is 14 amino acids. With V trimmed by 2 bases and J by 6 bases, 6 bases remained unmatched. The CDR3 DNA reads TGTGCCAGCAGTTTAGTGTCGGACAGGCCTGAAGCTTTCTTT. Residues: CASSLVSDRPEAFF.

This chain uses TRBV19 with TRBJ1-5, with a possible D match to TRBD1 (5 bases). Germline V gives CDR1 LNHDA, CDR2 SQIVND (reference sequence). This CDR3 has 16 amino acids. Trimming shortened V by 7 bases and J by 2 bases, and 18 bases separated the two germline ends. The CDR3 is CASTSSVGVGNQPQHF. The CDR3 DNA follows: TGTGCCAGTACCTCCTCGGTGGGGGTTGGCAATCAGCCCCAGCATTTT. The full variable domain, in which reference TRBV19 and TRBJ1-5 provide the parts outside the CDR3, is DGGITQSPKYLFRKEGQNVTLSCEQNLNHDAMYWYRQDPGQGLRLIYYSQIVNDFQKGDIAEGYSVSREKKESFPLTVTSAQKNPTAFYLCASTSSVGVGNQPQHFGDGTRLSIL.

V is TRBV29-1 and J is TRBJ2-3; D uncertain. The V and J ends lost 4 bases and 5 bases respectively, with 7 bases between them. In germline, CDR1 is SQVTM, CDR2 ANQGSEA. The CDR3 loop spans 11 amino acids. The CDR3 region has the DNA TGCAGCGTTGCTCCTGGAGATACGCAGTATTTT. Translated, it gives CSVAPGDTQYF.

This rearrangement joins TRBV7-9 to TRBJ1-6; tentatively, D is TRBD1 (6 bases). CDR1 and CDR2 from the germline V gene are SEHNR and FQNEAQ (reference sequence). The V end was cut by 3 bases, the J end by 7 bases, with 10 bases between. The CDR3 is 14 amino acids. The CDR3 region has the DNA TGTGCCAGCAGCTTGGAGGGGGTGAATTCACCCCTCCACTTT. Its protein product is CASSLEGVNSPLHF.

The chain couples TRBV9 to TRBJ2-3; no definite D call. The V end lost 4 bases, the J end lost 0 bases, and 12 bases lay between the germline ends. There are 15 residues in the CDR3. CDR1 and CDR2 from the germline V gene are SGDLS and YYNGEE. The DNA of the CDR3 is TGTGCCAGCAGCCCCGAATTCTCTAGCACAGATACGCAGTATTTT. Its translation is CASSPEFSSTDTQYF.

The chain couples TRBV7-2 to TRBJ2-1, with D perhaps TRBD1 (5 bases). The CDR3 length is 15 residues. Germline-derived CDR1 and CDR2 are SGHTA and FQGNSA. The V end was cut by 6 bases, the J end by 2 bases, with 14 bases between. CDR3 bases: TGTGCCAGCAGTCTGCGAACAGGTCCCTACAATGAGCAGTTCTTC. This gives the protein CASSLRTGPYNEQFF.